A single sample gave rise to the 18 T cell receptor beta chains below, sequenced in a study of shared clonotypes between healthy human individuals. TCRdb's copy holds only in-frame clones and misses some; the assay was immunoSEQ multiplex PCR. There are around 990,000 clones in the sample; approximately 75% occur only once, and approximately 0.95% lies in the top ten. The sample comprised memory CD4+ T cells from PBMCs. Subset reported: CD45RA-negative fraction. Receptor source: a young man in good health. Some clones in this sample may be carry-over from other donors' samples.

The CDR3 nucleotides are TGTGCCAGCAGCTTAATCGGCAGGCAACATGGCTACACCTTC. Protein: CASSLIGRQHGYTF. The genes are TRBV7-3 and TRBJ1-2, with unresolved D. The germline V gene encodes CDR1 SGHTA and CDR2 FQGTGA. The CDR3 is made up of 14 amino acids. V gave up 1 base and J gave up 6 bases, with 12 bases separating them. Drawing the rest from reference TRBV7-3 and TRBJ1-2, the complete variable domain is GAGVSQTPSNKVTEKGKYVELRCDPISGHTALYWYRQSLGQGPEFLIYFQGTGAADDSGLPNDRFFAVRPEGSVSTLKIQRTERGDSAVYLCASSLIGRQHGYTFGSGTRLTVV.

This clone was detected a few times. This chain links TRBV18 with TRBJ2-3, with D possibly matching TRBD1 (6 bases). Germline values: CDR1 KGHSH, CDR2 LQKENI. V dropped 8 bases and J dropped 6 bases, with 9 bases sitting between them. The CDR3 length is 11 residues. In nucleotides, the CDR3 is TGTGCCAGCCGAACAGGGGATACGCAGTATTTT. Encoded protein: CASRTGDTQYF.

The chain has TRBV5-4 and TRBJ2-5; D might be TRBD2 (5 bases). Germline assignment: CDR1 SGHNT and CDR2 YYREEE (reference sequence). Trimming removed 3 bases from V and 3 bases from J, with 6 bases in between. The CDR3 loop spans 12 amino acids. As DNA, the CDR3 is TGTGCCAGCAGCTGGGAGAAAGAGACCCAGTACTTC. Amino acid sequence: CASSWEKETQYF.

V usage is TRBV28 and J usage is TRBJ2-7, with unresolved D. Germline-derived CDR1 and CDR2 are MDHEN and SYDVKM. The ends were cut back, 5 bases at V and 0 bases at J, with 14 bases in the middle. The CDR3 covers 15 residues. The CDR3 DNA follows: TGTGCCAGCAGTCCCTACTGGCGAGACTCCTACGAGCAGTACTTC. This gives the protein CASSPYWRDSYEQYF. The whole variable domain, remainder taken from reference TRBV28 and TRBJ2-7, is DVKVTQSSRYLVKRTGEKVFLECVQDMDHENMFWYRQDPGLGLRLIYFSYDVKMKEKGDIPEGYSVSREKKERFSLILESASTNQTSMYLCASSPYWRDSYEQYFGPGTRLTVT.

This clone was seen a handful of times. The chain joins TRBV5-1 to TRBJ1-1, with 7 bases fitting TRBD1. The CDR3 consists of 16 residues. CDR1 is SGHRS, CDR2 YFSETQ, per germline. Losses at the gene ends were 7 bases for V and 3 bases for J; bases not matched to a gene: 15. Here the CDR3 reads CASHKTPGQTYTEAFF. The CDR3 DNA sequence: TGCGCCAGCCATAAAACACCGGGACAGACATACACTGAAGCTTTCTTT.

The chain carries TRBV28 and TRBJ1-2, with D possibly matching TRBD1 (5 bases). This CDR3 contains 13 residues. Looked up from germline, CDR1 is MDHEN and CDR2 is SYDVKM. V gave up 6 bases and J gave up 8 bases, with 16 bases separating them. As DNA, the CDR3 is TGTGCCAGCAGCGGAGGCGCGAAGGGGGGCTACACCTTC. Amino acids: CASSGGAKGGYTF.

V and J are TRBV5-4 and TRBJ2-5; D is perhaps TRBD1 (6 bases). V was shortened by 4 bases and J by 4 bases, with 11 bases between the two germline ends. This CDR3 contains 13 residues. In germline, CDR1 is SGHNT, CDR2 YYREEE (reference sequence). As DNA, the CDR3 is TGTGCCAGCAGCCGCTTCAGGGGAGAGACCCAGTACTTC. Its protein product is CASSRFRGETQYF.

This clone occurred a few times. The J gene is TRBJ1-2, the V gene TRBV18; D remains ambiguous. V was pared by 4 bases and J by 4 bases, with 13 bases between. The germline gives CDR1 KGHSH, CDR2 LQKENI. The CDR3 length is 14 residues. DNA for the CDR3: TGTGCCAGCTCACTGTCCCAGGAAAGCTATGGCTACACCTTC. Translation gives CASSLSQESYGYTF.

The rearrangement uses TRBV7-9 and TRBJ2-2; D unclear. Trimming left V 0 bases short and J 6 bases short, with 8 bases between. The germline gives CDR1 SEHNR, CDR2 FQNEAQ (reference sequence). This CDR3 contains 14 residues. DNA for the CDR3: TGTGCCAGCAGCTTAGCGAGCCTTCCCGGGGAGCTGTTTTTT. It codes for CASSLASLPGELFF.

The CDR3 is CASSYGLYGYTF. The CDR3 region has the DNA TGCGCCAGCAGCTACGGGCTCTATGGCTACACCTTC. The rearrangement uses TRBV5-1 and TRBJ1-2; no clear D gene. The CDR3 covers 12 residues. Trimming removed 3 bases at V and 4 bases at J, with 7 bases between. Germline V gene sequence: CDR1 SGHRS, CDR2 YFSETQ. Full variable domain (outside the CDR3, taken from reference TRBV5-1 and TRBJ1-2): KAGVTQTPRYLIKTRGQQVTLSCSPISGHRSVSWYQQTPGQGLQFLFEYFSETQRNKGNFPGRFSGRQFSNSRSEMNVSTLELGDSALYLCASSYGLYGYTFGSGTRLTVV.

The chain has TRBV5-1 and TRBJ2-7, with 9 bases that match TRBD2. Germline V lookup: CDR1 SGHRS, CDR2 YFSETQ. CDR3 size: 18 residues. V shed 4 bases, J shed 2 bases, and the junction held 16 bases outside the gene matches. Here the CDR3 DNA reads TGCGCCAGCAGCCCTCCCGGGGTAGCGGGAGTCCTGCCCTACGAGCAGTACTTC. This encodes CASSPPGVAGVLPYEQYF.

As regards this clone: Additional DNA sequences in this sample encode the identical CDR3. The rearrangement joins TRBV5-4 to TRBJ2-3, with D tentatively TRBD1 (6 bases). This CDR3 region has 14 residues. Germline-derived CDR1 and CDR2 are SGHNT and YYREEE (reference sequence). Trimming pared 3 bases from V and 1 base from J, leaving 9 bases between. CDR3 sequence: CASSSRTGTDTQYF. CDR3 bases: TGTGCCAGCAGCTCCCGGACAGGCACAGATACGCAGTATTTT.

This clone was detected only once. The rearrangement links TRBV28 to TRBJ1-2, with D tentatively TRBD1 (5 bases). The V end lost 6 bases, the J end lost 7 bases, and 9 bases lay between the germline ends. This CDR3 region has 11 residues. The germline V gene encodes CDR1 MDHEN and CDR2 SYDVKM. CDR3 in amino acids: CASRGPGGYTF. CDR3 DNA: TGTGCCAGCAGGGGGCCTGGTGGCTACACCTTC.

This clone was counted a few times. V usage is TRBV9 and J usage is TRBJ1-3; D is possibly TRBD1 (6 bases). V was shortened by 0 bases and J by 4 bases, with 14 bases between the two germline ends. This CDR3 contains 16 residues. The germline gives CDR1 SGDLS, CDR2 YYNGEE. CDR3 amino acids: CASSVALGGPGNTIYF. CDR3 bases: TGTGCCAGCAGCGTAGCGTTAGGGGGGCCCGGAAACACCATATATTTT.

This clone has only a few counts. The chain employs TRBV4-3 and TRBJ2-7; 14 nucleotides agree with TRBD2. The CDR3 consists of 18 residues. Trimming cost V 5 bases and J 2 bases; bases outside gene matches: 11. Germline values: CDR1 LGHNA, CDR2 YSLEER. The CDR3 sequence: CASSYKTSGRAMAYEQYF. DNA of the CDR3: TGCGCCAGCAGCTACAAGACTAGCGGGAGGGCAATGGCCTACGAGCAGTACTTC.

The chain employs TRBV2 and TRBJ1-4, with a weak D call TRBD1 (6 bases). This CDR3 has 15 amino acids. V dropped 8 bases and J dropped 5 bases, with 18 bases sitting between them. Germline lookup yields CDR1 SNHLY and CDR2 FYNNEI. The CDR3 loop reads CASLGFGQGNEKLFF. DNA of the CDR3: TGTGCCAGCCTCGGTTTCGGGCAGGGGAATGAAAAACTGTTTTTT.

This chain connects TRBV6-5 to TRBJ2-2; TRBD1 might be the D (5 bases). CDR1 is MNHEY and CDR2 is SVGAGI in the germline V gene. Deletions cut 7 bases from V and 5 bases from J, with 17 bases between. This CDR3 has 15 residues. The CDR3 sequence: CASTSGLGLTGELFF. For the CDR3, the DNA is TGTGCCAGCACTTCAGGGCTCGGTCTAACCGGGGAGCTGTTTTTT.

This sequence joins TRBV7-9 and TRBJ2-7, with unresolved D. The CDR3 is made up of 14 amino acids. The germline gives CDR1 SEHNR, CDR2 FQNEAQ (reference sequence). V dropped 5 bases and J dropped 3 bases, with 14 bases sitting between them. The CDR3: CASSLGLEGYEQYF. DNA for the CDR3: TGTGCCAGCAGCCTGGGGTTGGAAGGCTACGAGCAGTACTTC.